This T cell receptor (beta chain) was sequenced in a study of PD-L1 blockade in urothelial cancer. Study-wide background: Beginning in about 2014, patients received atezolizumab, given as 1,200 mg intravenously every 3 weeks. Patients' prior chemotherapy regimens numbered 0 to 3.

Documented time point: pretreatment peripheral blood. Repertoires were generated with immunoSEQ multiplex PCR, while TCRdb's copy carries only in-frame clones and drops some. The repertoire has about 74,000 clones, 85% to 90% of them found once; the top ten carry 3.5% to 5.5%. The sequencing here drew on PBMCs, taken around atezolizumab (anti-PD-L1) treatment. This TCR came from a man between 65 and 80 years old with urothelial cancer.

CDR3 nucleotide sequence: TGTGCCAGCAGCCTCGGGGGGCGTTTGAGCACAGATACGCAGTATTTT. This codes for CASSLGGRLSTDTQYF. The chain carries TRBV11-2 and TRBJ2-3; D perhaps matches TRBD2 (7 bases). The V end was cut by 5 bases, the J end by 0 bases, with 15 bases between. This CDR3 is built from 16 residues. The germline gives CDR1 SGHAT, CDR2 FQNNGV.